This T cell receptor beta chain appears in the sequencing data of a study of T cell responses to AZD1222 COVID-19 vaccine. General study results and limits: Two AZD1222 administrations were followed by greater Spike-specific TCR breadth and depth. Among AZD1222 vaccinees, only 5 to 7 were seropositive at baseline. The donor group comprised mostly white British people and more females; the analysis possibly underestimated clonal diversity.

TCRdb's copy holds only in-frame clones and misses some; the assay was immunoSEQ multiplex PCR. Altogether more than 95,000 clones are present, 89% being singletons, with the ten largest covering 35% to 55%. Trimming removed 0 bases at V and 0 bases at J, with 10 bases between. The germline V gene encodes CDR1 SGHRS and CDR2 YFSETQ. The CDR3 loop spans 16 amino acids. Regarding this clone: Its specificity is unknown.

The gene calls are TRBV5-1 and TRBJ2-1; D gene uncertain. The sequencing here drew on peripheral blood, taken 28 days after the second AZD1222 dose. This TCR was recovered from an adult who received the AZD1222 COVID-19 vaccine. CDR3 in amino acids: CASSLVGQSSYNEQFF. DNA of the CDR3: TGCGCCAGCAGCTTGGTCGGCCAGAGCTCCTACAATGAGCAGTTCTTC.